Listed below are T cell receptor beta chains from one sample, sequenced in a study of cytomegalovirus exposure and HLA in healthy donors. Profiled with immunoSEQ multiplex PCR; TCRdb holds only in-frame clones, not every one. This table holds approximately 130,000 clones, around 83% found once. The sample comprised PBMCs. The receptors come from a woman aged 50 to 60 in good health and CMV-seropositive. The CDR3 runs from the conserved cysteine through the conserved F or W. A D gene is named only where the DNA matches it firmly. For some rows the clone size is stated as once, few or many, or as a class when expanded; others skip it.

v_gene	abundance	j_gene	d_gene	CDR3aa	CDR3nt
TRBV19	-	TRBJ2-1	TRBD2	CASSINGRATRGQFF	TGTGCCAGTAGTATAAACGGGAGGGCCACGAGGGGGCAGTTCTTC
TRBV7-3	-	TRBJ2-1	TRBD2	CASRFLTSGDYNEQFF	TGTGCCAGCAGGTTCCTTACTAGCGGGGATTACAATGAGCAGTTCTTC
TRBV6-1	-	TRBJ1-2	-	CASSVNPWGGCTF	TGTGCCAGCAGTGTTAATCCCTGGGGGGGCTGCACCTTC
TRBV7-2	-	TRBJ2-1	-	CASSYQTGISYNEQFF	TGTGCCAGCAGCTACCAAACAGGGATCTCCTACAATGAGCAGTTCTTC
TRBV14	-	TRBJ1-3	TRBD1	CASSQGTGKSTSSGNTIYF	TGTGCCAGCAGCCAAGGGACAGGTAAATCAACTAGCTCTGGAAACACCATATATTTT
TRBV5-8	-	TRBJ2-5	-	CARSSGKETQYF	TGTGCCAGGAGCTCGGGGAAGGAGACCCAGTACTTC
TRBV6-1	-	TRBJ2-1	-	CASRRTLENEQFF	TGTGCCAGCAGACGGACACTCGAGAATGAGCAGTTCTTC
TRBV13	-	TRBJ2-7	TRBD2	CASSFQGLAGVYEQYF	TGCGCCAGCAGCTTTCAGGGACTAGCGGGGGTATACGAGCAGTACTTC
TRBV2	-	TRBJ1-1	TRBD1	CASSEPRQGWANTEAFF	TGTGCCAGCAGTGAACCCCGACAGGGGTGGGCTAACACTGAAGCTTTCTTT
TRBV29-1	-	TRBJ2-3	-	CSVTSWSTDTQYF	TGCAGCGTGACATCCTGGAGCACAGATACGCAGTATTTT
TRBV5-1	-	TRBJ2-1	TRBD2	CASSPPAGGHDEQFF	TGCGCCAGCAGCCCCCCAGCGGGGGGGCATGATGAGCAGTTCTTC
TRBV6-1	-	TRBJ2-7	TRBD1	CASSVDRVTYEQYF	TGTGCCAGCAGTGTAGACAGGGTTACCTACGAGCAGTACTTC
TRBV5-1	-	TRBJ1-1	-	CASSLARVNTEAFF	TGCGCCAGCAGCTTGGCCAGGGTAAACACTGAAGCTTTCTTT
TRBV9	-	TRBJ1-2	TRBD1	CASSASQGQGALGYTF	TGTGCCAGCAGCGCAAGTCAGGGACAGGGGGCGCTCGGCTACACCTTC
TRBV19	-	TRBJ1-6	-	CASSIAFLDIYNSPLHF	TGTGCCAGTAGTATAGCGTTTTTGGACATCTATAATTCACCCCTCCACTTT
TRBV4-2	-	TRBJ2-1	TRBD1	CASSQSRGTGENDEQFF	TGTGCCAGCAGCCAAAGCCGAGGGACAGGAGAGAACGATGAGCAGTTCTTC
TRBV27	-	TRBJ2-3	-	CASSLAGTTDTQYF	TGTGCCAGCAGTTTAGCGGGAACCACAGATACGCAGTATTTT
TRBV19	-	TRBJ1-5	TRBD1	CASSRQGASQPQHF	TGTGCCAGTAGTCGACAGGGGGCTAGTCAGCCCCAGCATTTT
TRBV9	few	TRBJ2-5	-	CASSVRGSQETQYF	TGTGCCAGCAGCGTAAGGGGTAGTCAAGAGACCCAGTACTTC
TRBV5-5	-	TRBJ2-2	-	CASSHHAGIAGELFF	TGTGCCAGCAGCCACCACGCAGGGATCGCCGGGGAGCTGTTTTTT
TRBV7-3	-	TRBJ2-7	-	CASSSQGGDEQYF	TGTGCCAGCAGCTCCCAAGGGGGGGACGAGCAGTACTTC
TRBV9	once	TRBJ1-6	-	CASSVAGSSPLHF	TGTGCCAGCAGCGTAGCAGGGTCTTCACCCCTCCACTTT
TRBV5-1	-	TRBJ2-7	-	CASSSIQTFSGTYEQYF	TGCGCCAGCAGCTCGATTCAGACTTTTAGCGGAACCTACGAGCAGTACTTC
TRBV15	few	TRBJ1-5	-	CATSRPDSLGQPQHF	TGTGCCACCAGCAGACCGGACAGCTTGGGTCAGCCCCAGCATTTT
TRBV5-1	once	TRBJ1-1	TRBD1	CASRGDRIETEAFF	TGCGCCAGCAGGGGGGACAGGATAGAGACTGAAGCTTTCTTT
TRBV4-1	-	TRBJ2-3	TRBD2	CASSQRIFLAASTDTQYF	TGCGCCAGCAGCCAACGAATCTTCCTAGCGGCTAGCACAGATACGCAGTATTTT
TRBV4-1	-	TRBJ2-5	TRBD2	CASSHGVLAGGPQETQYF	TGCGCCAGCAGCCATGGGGTGCTAGCGGGAGGCCCCCAAGAGACCCAGTACTTC
TRBV7-9	-	TRBJ2-7	TRBD2	CASSLELGGSSYEQYF	TGTGCCAGCAGCTTAGAGTTGGGCGGGAGCTCCTACGAGCAGTACTTC
TRBV5-1	-	TRBJ1-2	TRBD1	CASSLGQGLGYTF	TGCGCCAGCAGCCTGGGACAGGGCCTTGGCTACACCTTC
TRBV30	-	TRBJ2-7	TRBD2	CAWSAGRISSYEQYF	TGTGCCTGGAGCGCCGGGAGGATAAGCTCCTACGAGCAGTACTTC
TRBV2	-	TRBJ1-2	-	CASSGGSSMGYTF	TGTGCCAGCAGTGGGGGCAGTTCTATGGGATACACCTTC
TRBV4-1	-	TRBJ1-2	-	CASSQATGIFSYGYTF	TGCGCCAGCAGCCAAGCAACAGGGATCTTTAGCTATGGCTACACCTTC
TRBV27	-	TRBJ2-5	TRBD1	CASSPVTGPQETQYF	TGTGCCAGCAGTCCCGTGACAGGGCCTCAAGAGACCCAGTACTTC
TRBV9	-	TRBJ2-3	TRBD2	CASSVSSGRADTQYF	TGTGCCAGCAGCGTATCTAGCGGAAGGGCAGATACGCAGTATTTT
TRBV28	-	TRBJ2-7	-	CASSFREPYEQYF	TGTGCCAGCAGTTTCCGGGAGCCCTACGAGCAGTACTTC